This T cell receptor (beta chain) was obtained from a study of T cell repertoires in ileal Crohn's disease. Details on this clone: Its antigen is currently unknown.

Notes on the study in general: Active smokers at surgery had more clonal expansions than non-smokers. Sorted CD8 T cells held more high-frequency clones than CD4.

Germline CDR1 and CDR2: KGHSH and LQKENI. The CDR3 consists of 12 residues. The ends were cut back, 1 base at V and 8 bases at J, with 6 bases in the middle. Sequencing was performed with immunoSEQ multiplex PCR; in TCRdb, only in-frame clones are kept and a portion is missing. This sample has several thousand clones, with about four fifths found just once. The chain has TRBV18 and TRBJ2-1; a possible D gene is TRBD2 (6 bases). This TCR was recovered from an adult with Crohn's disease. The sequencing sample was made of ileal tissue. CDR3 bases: TGTGCCAGCTCACCACGGGACTATGAGCAGTTCTTC. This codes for CASSPRDYEQFF.